The 14 T cell receptor beta chains listed next were all sequenced from one sample in a study of blood T cell dynamics during melanoma immunotherapy. Clones were sequenced by immunoSEQ multiplex PCR, and TCRdb holds only the in-frame ones, with some missing. The table records 15,000 or so clones, 94% of them present only once. The time point denotes: week 3, after first cycle of checkpoint inhibitor. The specimen was effector memory CD8+ T cells from blood, collected from a patient treated with checkpoint blockade. The receptors were gathered from a human donor with melanoma.

V usage is TRBV5-1 and J usage is TRBJ2-3; 13 bases align to TRBD2. Looked up from germline, CDR1 is SGHRS and CDR2 is YFSETQ. V was pared by 0 bases and J by 0 bases, with 1 base of the junction left unmatched. CDR3 length: 17 amino acids. The CDR3 nucleotides are TGCGCCAGCAGCTTGGAGGGACTAGCGGGAAGCACAGATACGCAGTATTTT. It specifies CASSLEGLAGSTDTQYF.

This chain joins TRBV27 and TRBJ2-2; 7 positions agree with TRBD2. This CDR3 region has 18 residues. CDR1 is MNHEY, CDR2 SMNVEV, per germline (reference sequence). V lost 6 bases and J lost 3; bases outside the gene matches: 16. The CDR3 spells CASSFRRREVFDTGELFF. In DNA form, the CDR3 reads TGTGCCAGCAGCTTTAGGAGACGGGAGGTTTTTGACACCGGGGAGCTGTTTTTT.

The chain uses TRBV2 and TRBJ1-3, with no clear D. Trimming pared 3 bases from V and 0 bases from J, leaving 9 bases between. Germline CDR1 is SNHLY and CDR2 is FYNNEI. The CDR3 length is 15 residues. CDR3 in amino acids: CASSESGSSGNTIYF. The CDR3 DNA follows: TGTGCCAGCAGTGAGTCAGGCAGCTCTGGAAACACCATATATTTT.

The genes are TRBV19 and TRBJ2-1; 8 bases match TRBD1. The CDR3 length is 15 residues. Germline CDR1 and CDR2: LNHDA and SQIVND (reference sequence). With V trimmed by 0 bases and J by 8 bases, 6 bases remained unmatched. CDR3 in DNA: TGTGCCAGTAGTATAGAGCCAGGGGGCCTCTATGAGCAGTTCTTC. Its translation: CASSIEPGGLYEQFF.

The J gene is TRBJ1-6, the V gene TRBV10-3; TRBD1 matches at 7 bases. V lost 3 bases to trimming and J lost 3 bases; unmatched junction nucleotides: 8. From germline, CDR1 is ENHRY and CDR2 SYGVKD. This CDR3 region has 17 residues. The CDR3 spells CAISEDGGTVYNSPLHF. For the CDR3, the DNA is TGTGCCATCAGTGAAGATGGGGGGACAGTCTATAATTCACCCCTCCACTTT.

The V and J genes are TRBV2 and TRBJ2-7; the match to TRBD2 covers 12 bases. The V and J ends lost 0 bases and 0 bases, in that order; junction bases with no gene match: 6. Germline V gene lookup returns CDR1 SNHLY and CDR2 FYNNEI. The CDR3 contains 18 residues. For the CDR3, the DNA is TGTGCCAGCAGTGAAGCGCCAGGGACTAGCGGGTTCTCCTACGAGCAGTACTTC. Protein product: CASSEAPGTSGFSYEQYF.

This clone was counted a single time. The chain employs TRBV7-8 and TRBJ2-1; 8 bases agree with TRBD2. Germline V gene lookup returns CDR1 SGHVS and CDR2 FQNEAQ. This CDR3 region has 17 residues. V lost 2 bases and J lost 0; bases outside the gene matches: 6. CDR3 in DNA: TGTGCCAGCAGCTTATGGTGGAGCGGGAGCTCCTACAATGAGCAGTTCTTC. Translating gives CASSLWWSGSSYNEQFF.

The chain links TRBV6-5 to TRBJ2-7; D gene unclear. The germline CDR1 and CDR2 sequences are MNHEY and SVGAGI. Between the trimmed V and J ends, which lost 0 bases and 0 bases, there was a span of 3 bases. The CDR3 totals 13 residues. CDR3 DNA: TGTGCCAGCAGTTACTCGGGCTCCTACGAGCAGTACTTC. Translation gives CASSYSGSYEQYF.

Here the CDR3 reads CASSQDRGELFF. CDR3 DNA sequence: TGCGCCAGCAGCCAAGATCGGGGGGAGCTGTTTTTT. The V call is TRBV4-1, the J call TRBJ2-2; no definite D call. The V end was cut by 0 bases, the J end by 8 bases, with 4 bases between. Germline values: CDR1 MGHRA, CDR2 YSYEKL. CDR3 length equals 12 residues.

The genes are TRBV7-6 and TRBJ2-1; the D gene is possibly TRBD2 (7 bases). From germline, CDR1 is SGHVS and CDR2 FNYEAQ. This CDR3 is built from 15 residues. With 1 base removed from V and 4 bases from J, the gap between germline ends came to 11 bases. The CDR3 DNA sequence: TGTGCCAGCAGCTTAGGGGGGGGCGGATACAATGAGCAGTTCTTC. It yields the protein CASSLGGGGYNEQFF.

The chain joins TRBV28 to TRBJ2-7; D might be TRBD1 (7 bases). CDR3 length: 14 residues. Between the trimmed V and J ends, which lost 3 bases and 0 bases, there was a span of 9 bases. Looked up from germline, CDR1 is MDHEN and CDR2 is SYDVKM. The CDR3 loop reads CASSFRGASYEQYF. The DNA for the CDR3 is TGTGCCAGCAGTTTCAGGGGGGCCTCCTACGAGCAGTACTTC.

This rearrangement joins TRBV11-2 to TRBJ2-5; 8 bases are shared with TRBD2. The CDR3 contains 13 residues. Germline loops: CDR1 SGHAT, CDR2 FQNNGV. V shed 6 bases and J 4 bases; nucleotides not matched to a gene: 4. CDR3 protein: CASRSGGGETQYF. The CDR3 DNA reads as TGTGCCAGCAGGTCGGGGGGGGGAGAGACCCAGTACTTC.

This sequence joins TRBV6-5 and TRBJ2-7; 9 bases are a match to TRBD1. The CDR3 length is 13 residues. V lost 6 bases and J lost 3; bases outside the gene matches: 3. From germline, CDR1 is MNHEY and CDR2 SVGAGI. Here the CDR3 reads CASRTGGGYEQYF. CDR3 nucleotides: TGTGCCAGCAGGACAGGGGGAGGCTACGAGCAGTACTTC.

The V call is TRBV2, the J call TRBJ2-1; 15 bases match TRBD2. The germline V gene encodes CDR1 SNHLY and CDR2 FYNNEI. With V trimmed by 6 bases and J by 6 bases, 6 bases remained unmatched. This CDR3 has 16 amino acids. This CDR3 reads CASSRGTSGRFNEQFF. CDR3 nucleotides: TGTGCCAGCAGCCGCGGGACTAGCGGGAGGTTCAATGAGCAGTTCTTC.